Listed below are T cell receptor beta chains from one sample, sequenced in a study of blood T cell repertoires in COVID-19. The table came from immunoSEQ multiplex PCR; TCRdb's copy has only in-frame clones and leaves some out. The table records about 190,000 clones, roughly four fifths of them present only once. Sequenced sample: peripheral blood. The receptors here all came from a man aged 50 to 60 who had recovered from COVID-19. The CDR3 runs from the conserved cysteine through the conserved F or W. The D gene is left open where the match is weak. Clone size, where shown, is once, few, many, or a class for clones that have expanded.

cdr3_aa cdr3_nt j_call v_call clone_size d_call
CASSVDRDIYNEQFF TGTGCCAGCAGCGTCGACAGGGACATCTACAATGAGCAGTTCTTC TRBJ2-1 TRBV3-1/TRBV3-2 . TRBD1
CASSYEIAANTGELFF TGTGCCAGCAGTTACGAGATAGCGGCGAACACCGGGGAGCTGTTTTTT TRBJ2-2 TRBV6-6 . .
CASSPGTGNTEAFF TGTGCCAGCTCACCCGGGACAGGCAACACTGAAGCTTTCTTT TRBJ1-1 TRBV18 . TRBD1
CASRGGDPYPDTQYF TGTGCCAGCAGGGGGGGGGATCCGTACCCAGATACGCAGTATTTT TRBJ2-3 TRBV6-5 . TRBD2
CAWSVTGGYEQYF TGTGCCTGGAGTGTTACGGGAGGATACGAGCAGTACTTC TRBJ2-7 TRBV30 once TRBD2
CASRPRQVGDTQYF TGTGCCAGCAGACCACGACAGGTCGGAGATACGCAGTATTTT TRBJ2-3 TRBV27 . .
CASSLQEANTEAFF TGTGCCAGCAGCTTACAAGAAGCGAACACTGAAGCTTTCTTT TRBJ1-1 TRBV7-8 . .
CASSPGAYEQYF TGTGCCAGCTCACCGGGCGCCTACGAGCAGTACTTC TRBJ2-7 TRBV18 . .
CATSPPDRVYGYTF TGTGCCACCAGCCCCCCGGACAGGGTATACGGCTACACCTTC TRBJ1-2 TRBV15 . TRBD1
CASSFGTGFNEQYF TGTGCCAGCAGCTTCGGGACAGGGTTTAACGAGCAGTACTTC TRBJ2-7 TRBV7-8 . TRBD1
CASSLPGRDEQYF TGTGCCAGCAGTTTACCAGGGAGGGACGAGCAGTACTTC TRBJ2-7 TRBV12-3/TRBV12-4 . TRBD2
CASSTGTGAAYEQYF TGTGCCAGCTCCACCGGGACAGGAGCAGCCTACGAGCAGTACTTC TRBJ2-7 TRBV18 . TRBD1
CATSDRRAQSTDTQYF TGTGCCACCAGTGATCGGAGGGCGCAGTCCACAGATACGCAGTATTTT TRBJ2-3 TRBV24-1 . .